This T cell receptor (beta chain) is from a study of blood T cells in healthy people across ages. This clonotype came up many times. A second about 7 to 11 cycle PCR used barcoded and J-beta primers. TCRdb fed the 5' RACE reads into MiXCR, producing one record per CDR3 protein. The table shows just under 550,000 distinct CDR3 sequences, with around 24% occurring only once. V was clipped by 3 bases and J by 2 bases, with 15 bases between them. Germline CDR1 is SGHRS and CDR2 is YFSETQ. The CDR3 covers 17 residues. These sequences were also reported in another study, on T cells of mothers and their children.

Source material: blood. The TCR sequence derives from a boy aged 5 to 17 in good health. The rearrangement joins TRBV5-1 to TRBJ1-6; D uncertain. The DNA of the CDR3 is TGCGCCAGCAGCTCGTCAGGACGGTTCGCCTATAATTCACCCCTCCACTTT. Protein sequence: CASSSSGRFAYNSPLHF.